What follows are 21 T cell receptor beta chains derived from one specimen sequenced in a study of blood T cell repertoires in COVID-19. The method was immunoSEQ multiplex PCR; TCRdb's version includes in-frame clones alone and lacks a portion of them. The sample carries about 120,000 clones, approximately 82% recorded once. The sample was peripheral blood. The receptor source for this set is a man aged 30-40 years with acute or convalescent COVID-19.

The chain employs TRBV5-5 and TRBJ1-1, with D possibly matching TRBD1 (6 bases). Deletions cut 3 bases from V and 3 bases from J, with 15 bases between. Per germline, CDR1 SGHKS and CDR2 YYEKEE (reference sequence). The CDR3 loop spans 15 amino acids. CDR3: CASSSGAGLDTEAFF. The CDR3 region has the DNA TGTGCCAGCAGCTCGGGGGCAGGACTAGACACTGAAGCTTTCTTT.

The rearrangement uses TRBV15 and TRBJ1-3; D call uncertain. CDR1 and CDR2 (germline): LNHNV, YYDKDF (reference sequence). CDR3 size: 15 residues. The V end lost 0 bases, the J end lost 0 bases, and 6 bases lay between the germline ends. The CDR3, as DNA: TGTGCCACCAGCAGAGATCGCGGCTCTGGAAACACCATATATTTT. This gives the protein CATSRDRGSGNTIYF.

As to this clone: The sample holds other DNA sequences that translate to the same CDR3. CDR3 in amino acids: CASSPPGGNTEAFF. CDR3 DNA sequence: TGTGCCAGCTCTCCCCCCGGGGGGAACACTGAAGCTTTCTTT. The chain uses TRBV18 and TRBJ1-1, with D possibly being TRBD1 (5 bases). V lost 6 bases and J 1 base, leaving 12 bases between the germline ends. The CDR3 covers 14 residues. Germline assignment: CDR1 KGHSH and CDR2 LQKENI.

This clone was counted once. V is TRBV11-2 and J is TRBJ2-7; tentatively, D is TRBD2 (6 bases). Trimming cost V 2 bases and J 2 bases, with 10 bases left between them. The CDR3 consists of 14 residues. Per germline, CDR1 SGHAT and CDR2 FQNNGV. CDR3 DNA sequence: TGTGCCAGCAGCTTAAGGCGGGGTCCCTACGAGCAGTACTTC. Its protein is CASSLRRGPYEQYF.

CDR3 residues: CASSQELIMNTEAFF. CDR3 bases: TGTGCCAGCAGCCAAGAATTAATTATGAACACTGAAGCTTTCTTT. V usage is TRBV4-2 and J usage is TRBJ1-1; D not certain. CDR1 and CDR2 from the germline V gene are LGHNA and YNFKEQ. This CDR3 has 15 amino acids. Between the trimmed V and J ends, which lost 0 bases and 0 bases, there was a span of 8 bases.

CDR3 sequence: CSVFGTSGGAYEQYF. The CDR3, as DNA: TGCAGCGTATTCGGGACTAGCGGGGGTGCCTACGAGCAGTACTTC. The chain is built from TRBV29-1 and TRBJ2-7, with 14 bases fitting TRBD2. V dropped 6 bases and J dropped 2; count of bases not matched to a gene: 6. The CDR3 is 15 residues long. Per the germline V gene, CDR1 is SQVTM and CDR2 is ANQGSEA.

In this sample, this clone turned up once. The V gene is TRBV7-6, the J gene TRBJ1-4; D gene ambiguous. V was cut by 1 base and J by 5 bases, with 11 bases left in between. The CDR3 loop spans 15 amino acids. CDR1 and CDR2 (germline): SGHVS, FNYEAQ. The CDR3, as DNA: TGTGCCAGCAGCTTAGACCGAGGTTCCAATGAAAAACTGTTTTTT. It encodes CASSLDRGSNEKLFF. The variable domain in full, completed from reference TRBV7-6 and TRBJ1-4, reads GAGVSQSPRYKVTKRGQDVALRCDPISGHVSLYWYRQALGQGPEFLTYFNYEAQQDKSGLPNDRFSAERPEGSISTLTIQRTEQRDSAMYRCASSLDRGSNEKLFFGSGTQLSVL.

The chain employs TRBV4-1 and TRBJ2-3, with a tentative D call TRBD2 (6 bases). V gave up 0 bases and J gave up 8 bases, with 15 bases separating them. This CDR3 has 15 residues. The germline CDR1 and CDR2 sequences are MGHRA and YSYEKL. In DNA form, the CDR3 reads TGCGCCAGCAGCCAAGAGGGGGGTGGTTTCCGTACGCAGTATTTT. It specifies CASSQEGGGFRTQYF.

V is TRBV6-5 and J is TRBJ2-1; TRBD2 might be the D (7 bases). V lost 0 bases and J 2 bases, leaving 11 bases between the germline ends. CDR1 is MNHEY, CDR2 SVGAGI, per germline. This CDR3 contains 16 residues. CDR3 in DNA: TGTGCCAGCAGTTACTCGTGGGGGGGGCCCTACAATGAGCAGTTCTTC. Translated, it gives CASSYSWGGPYNEQFF.

The V call is TRBV30, the J call TRBJ1-5, with D unclear. Trimming removed 0 bases from V and 1 base from J, with 10 bases in between. The CDR3 consists of 15 residues. Germline V gives CDR1 GTSNPN, CDR2 SVGIG (reference sequence). The CDR3 DNA sequence: TGTGCCTGGAGTGTGGGAGGGTGGAGCAATCAGCCCCAGCATTTT. The encoded protein is CAWSVGGWSNQPQHF.

This clone was seen only a few times. This chain joins TRBV9 and TRBJ1-2, with 11 bases fitting TRBD1. Looked up from germline, CDR1 is SGDLS and CDR2 is YYNGEE. With V trimmed by 3 bases and J by 5 bases, 6 bases remained unmatched. There are 15 residues in the CDR3. The CDR3 DNA reads TGTGCCAGCAGCGACGGGGACAGGGGGGGATATGGCTACACCTTC. It translates to CASSDGDRGGYGYTF.

V usage is TRBV9 and J usage is TRBJ2-1; the match to TRBD2 covers 9 bases. The ends lost 0 bases at V and 8 bases at J; junction bases unmatched: 6. Germline CDR1 is SGDLS and CDR2 is YYNGEE. This CDR3 spans 15 amino acids. CDR3 region: CASSVESSGNHEQFF. CDR3 sequence (DNA): TGTGCCAGCAGCGTAGAGTCTAGCGGGAACCATGAGCAGTTCTTC. The full variable domain, rest sourced from reference TRBV9 and TRBJ2-1, is DSGVTQTPKHLITATGQRVTLRCSPRSGDLSVYWYQQSLDQGLQFLIQYYNGEERAKGNILERFSAQQFPDLHSELNLSSLELGDSALYFCASSVESSGNHEQFFGPGTRLTVL.

This chain joins TRBV12-3 or TRBV12-4 and TRBJ2-7; no clear D gene. This CDR3 has 13 amino acids. The V gene lost 3 bases and the J gene lost 0 bases, with 6 bases spanning the gap. The CDR3, as DNA: TGTGCCAGCAGTTTGGGCACCTCCTACGAGCAGTACTTC. Its protein is CASSLGTSYEQYF.

The rearrangement links TRBV19 to TRBJ2-1; D gene unclear. V lost 3 bases to trimming and J lost 4 bases, with 13 bases between them. CDR3 size: 15 residues. Germline assignment: CDR1 LNHDA and CDR2 SQIVND (reference sequence). The CDR3 coding sequence is TGTGCCAGTAGTATTTTGGTTAGCCTGTACAATGAGCAGTTCTTC. As protein: CASSILVSLYNEQFF. The variable domain in full, with the rest retrieved from reference TRBV19 and TRBJ2-1, is DGGITQSPKYLFRKEGQNVTLSCEQNLNHDAMYWYRQDPGQGLRLIYYSQIVNDFQKGDIAEGYSVSREKKESFPLTVTSAQKNPTAFYLCASSILVSLYNEQFFGPGTRLTVL.

The chain couples TRBV5-6 to TRBJ2-7; 7 nucleotides line up with TRBD1. The CDR3 is made up of 13 amino acids. Germline CDR1 and CDR2: SGHDT and YYEEEE. J was trimmed by 3 bases and V by 5 bases; bases with no gene match: 5. In nucleotides, the CDR3 is TGTGCCAGCAGTTCCCGGGACAGCTACGAGCAGTACTTC. This codes for CASSSRDSYEQYF.

V and J are TRBV7-9 and TRBJ2-5, with D perhaps TRBD1 (6 bases). Trimming cost V 0 bases and J 7 bases, with 12 bases left between them. This CDR3 has 14 residues. Germline CDR1 reads SEHNR; CDR2 reads FQNEAQ (reference sequence). Here the CDR3 DNA reads TGTGCCAGCAGCTTAGCAGGGGACAAACGGACCCAGTACTTC. It translates to CASSLAGDKRTQYF.

The chain couples TRBV5-1 to TRBJ1-3; D not certain. This CDR3 comprises 16 residues. V lost 0 bases and J lost 0, with 10 bases in between. Per germline, CDR1 SGHRS and CDR2 YFSETQ. CDR3 region: CASSLDRGSSGNTIYF. CDR3 coding DNA: TGCGCCAGCAGCTTGGATCGGGGAAGCTCTGGAAACACCATATATTTT.

Here the CDR3 DNA reads TGTGCCAGCACCGGGGGGCGTGGAGGGATCGGTGAAGCTTTCTTT. Residues: CASTGGRGGIGEAFF. This chain connects TRBV28 to TRBJ1-1, with TRBD1 as a possible D gene (6 bases). V lost 7 bases and J 7 bases, leaving 22 bases between the germline ends. The CDR3 is made up of 15 amino acids. Germline-derived CDR1 and CDR2 are MDHEN and SYDVKM. Looking up the rest from reference TRBV28 and TRBJ1-1 gives the full variable domain: DVKVTQSSRYLVKRTGEKVFLECVQDMDHENMFWYRQDPGLGLRLIYFSYDVKMKEKGDIPEGYSVSREKKERFSLILESASTNQTSMYLCASTGGRGGIGEAFFGQGTRLTVV.

The V and J genes are TRBV5-1 and TRBJ2-3, with D maybe TRBD2 (6 bases). The CDR3 has 14 residues. In germline, CDR1 is SGHRS, CDR2 YFSETQ. V was trimmed by 0 bases and J by 3 bases, leaving 8 bases between them. In DNA, the CDR3 is TGCGCCAGCAGCTTGGGGAGGGAGACAGATACGCAGTATTTT. Encoded protein: CASSLGRETDTQYF. Full variable domain (remainder filled in from reference TRBV5-1 and TRBJ2-3): KAGVTQTPRYLIKTRGQQVTLSCSPISGHRSVSWYQQTPGQGLQFLFEYFSETQRNKGNFPGRFSGRQFSNSRSEMNVSTLELGDSALYLCASSLGRETDTQYFGPGTRLTVL.

This clone was detected a few times. The genes are TRBV12-3 or TRBV12-4 and TRBJ2-2, with D possibly being TRBD2 (6 bases). V was trimmed by 6 bases and J by 6 bases, leaving 11 bases between them. The CDR3 has 13 residues. CDR3 bases: TGTGCCAGCAGCCTTACTAGCCCCGGGGAGCTGTTTTTT. Translation: CASSLTSPGELFF.

The chain couples TRBV25-1 to TRBJ2-3; 8 positions agree with TRBD2. The CDR3 has 16 residues. V was pared by 7 bases and J by 3 bases, with 12 bases of the junction left unmatched. CDR1 and CDR2 (germline): MGHDK, SYGVNS. The CDR3, as DNA: TGTGCCAGCACCACTCCAGCGGGAGTGGAGACAGATACGCAGTATTTT. As protein: CASTTPAGVETDTQYF.